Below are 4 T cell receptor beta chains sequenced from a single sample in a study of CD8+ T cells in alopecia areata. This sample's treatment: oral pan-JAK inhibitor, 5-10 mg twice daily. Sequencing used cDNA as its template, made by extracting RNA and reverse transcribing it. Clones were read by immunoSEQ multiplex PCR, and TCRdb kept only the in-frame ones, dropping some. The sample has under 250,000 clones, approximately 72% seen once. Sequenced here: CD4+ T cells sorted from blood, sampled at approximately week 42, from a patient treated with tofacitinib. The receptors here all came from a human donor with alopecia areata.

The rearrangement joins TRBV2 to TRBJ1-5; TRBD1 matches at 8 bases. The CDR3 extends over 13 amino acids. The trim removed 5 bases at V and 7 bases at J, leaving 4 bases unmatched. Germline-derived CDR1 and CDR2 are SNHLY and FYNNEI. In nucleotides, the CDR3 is TGTGCCAGCAGTCTGGACAGGGACCAGCCCCAGCATTTT. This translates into CASSLDRDQPQHF.

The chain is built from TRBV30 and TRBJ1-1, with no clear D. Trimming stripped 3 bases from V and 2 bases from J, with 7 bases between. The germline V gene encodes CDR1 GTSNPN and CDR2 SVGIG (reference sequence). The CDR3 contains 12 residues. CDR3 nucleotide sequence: TGTGCCTGGAGGGGAAGAAACACTGAAGCTTTCTTT. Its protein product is CAWRGRNTEAFF.

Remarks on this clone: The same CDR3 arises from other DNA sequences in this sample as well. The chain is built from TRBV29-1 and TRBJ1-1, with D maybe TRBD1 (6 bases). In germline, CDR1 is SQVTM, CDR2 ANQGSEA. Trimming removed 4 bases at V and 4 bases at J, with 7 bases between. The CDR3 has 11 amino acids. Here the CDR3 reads CSVGGRTEAFF. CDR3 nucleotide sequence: TGCAGCGTTGGGGGGCGCACTGAAGCTTTCTTT.

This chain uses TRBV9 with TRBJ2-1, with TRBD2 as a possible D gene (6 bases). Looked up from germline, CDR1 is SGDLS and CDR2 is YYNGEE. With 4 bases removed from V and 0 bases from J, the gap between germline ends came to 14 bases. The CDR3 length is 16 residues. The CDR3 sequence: CASSTLDYRSYNEQFF. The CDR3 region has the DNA TGTGCCAGCAGCACCTTGGACTATCGCTCCTACAATGAGCAGTTCTTC.